The clone carrying this TCR beta chain came up a few times. As yet, its antigen is unknown. V gave up 4 bases and J gave up 1 base, with 8 bases separating them. The CDR3 is 15 residues long. The germline V gene encodes CDR1 MNHEY and CDR2 SVGAGI. Template switching introduced a universal primer site, and the cDNA bore unique molecular identifiers. TCRdb analysed the 5' RACE reads with MiXCR anew, one entry per CDR3 protein. The table has 700,000 or so distinct CDR3 sequences, more than 6.5% seen once. This record comes from a study of identical twins. Study results and limitations: Modelling approaches yielded underestimates of out-of-frame TCR alpha sharing between monozygotic twins.

These data also featured in a second study, about yellow fever vaccine responses in identical twins.

Input material: PBMCs. The TCR comes from a woman aged 18-29 years in good health. The chain has TRBV6-5 and TRBJ2-6; D is unresolved. CDR3 nucleotides: TGTGCCAGCAGTTCAAAGGTATCTGGGGCCAACGTCCTGACTTTC. It encodes CASSSKVSGANVLTF.